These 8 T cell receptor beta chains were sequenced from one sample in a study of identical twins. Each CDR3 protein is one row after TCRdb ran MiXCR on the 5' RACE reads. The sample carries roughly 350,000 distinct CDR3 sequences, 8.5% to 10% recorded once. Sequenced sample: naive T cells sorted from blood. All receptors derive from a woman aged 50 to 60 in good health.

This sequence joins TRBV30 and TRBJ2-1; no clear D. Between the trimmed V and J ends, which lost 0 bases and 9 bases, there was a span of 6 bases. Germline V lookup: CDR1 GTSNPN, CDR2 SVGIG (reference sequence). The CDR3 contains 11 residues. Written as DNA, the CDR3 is TGTGCCTGGAGTGTGGCGCTTGAGCAGTTCTTC. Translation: CAWSVALEQFF.

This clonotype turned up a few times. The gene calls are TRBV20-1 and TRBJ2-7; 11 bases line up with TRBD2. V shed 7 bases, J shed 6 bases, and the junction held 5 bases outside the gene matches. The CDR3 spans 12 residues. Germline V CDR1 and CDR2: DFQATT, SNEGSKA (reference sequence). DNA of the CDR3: TGCAGTGGTGCACTAGCGGGAGTCGAGCAGTACTTC. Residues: CSGALAGVEQYF.

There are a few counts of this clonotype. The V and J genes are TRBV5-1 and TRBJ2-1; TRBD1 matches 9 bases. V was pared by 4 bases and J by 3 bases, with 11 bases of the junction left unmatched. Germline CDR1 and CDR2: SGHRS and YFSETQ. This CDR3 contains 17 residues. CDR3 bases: TGCGCCAGCAGCCTCCAAGGGGGACAGGGTTTCTACAATGAGCAGTTCTTC. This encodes CASSLQGGQGFYNEQFF.

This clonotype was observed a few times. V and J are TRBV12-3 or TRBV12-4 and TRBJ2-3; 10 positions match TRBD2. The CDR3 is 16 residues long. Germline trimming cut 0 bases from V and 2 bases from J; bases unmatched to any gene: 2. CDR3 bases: TGTGCCAGCAGTTTAGCTAGCGGGAGGCTCACAGATACGCAGTATTTT. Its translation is CASSLASGRLTDTQYF.

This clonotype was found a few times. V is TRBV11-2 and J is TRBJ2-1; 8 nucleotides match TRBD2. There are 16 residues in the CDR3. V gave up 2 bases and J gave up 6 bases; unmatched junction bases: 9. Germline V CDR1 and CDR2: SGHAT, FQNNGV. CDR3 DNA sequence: TGTGCCAGCAGCTTAACGGCCGGGGGGGCTCTCAATGAGCAGTTCTTC. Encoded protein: CASSLTAGGALNEQFF.

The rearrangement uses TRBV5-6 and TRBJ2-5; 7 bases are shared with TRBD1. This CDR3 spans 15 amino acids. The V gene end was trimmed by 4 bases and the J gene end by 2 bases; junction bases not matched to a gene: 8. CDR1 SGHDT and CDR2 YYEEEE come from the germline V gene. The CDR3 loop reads CASSLTGLGQETQYF. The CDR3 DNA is TGTGCCAGCAGCCTGACAGGGTTGGGGCAAGAGACCCAGTACTTC. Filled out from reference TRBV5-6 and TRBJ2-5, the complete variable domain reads DAGVTQSPTHLIKTRGQQVTLRCSPKSGHDTVSWYQQALGQGPQFIFQYYEEEERQRGNFPDRFSGHQFPNYSSELNVNALLLGDSALYLCASSLTGLGQETQYFGPGTRLLVL.

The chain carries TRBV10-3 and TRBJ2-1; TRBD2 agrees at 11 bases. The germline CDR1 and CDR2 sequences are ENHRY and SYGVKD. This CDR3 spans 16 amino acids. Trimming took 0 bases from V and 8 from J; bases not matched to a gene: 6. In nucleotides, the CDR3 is TGTGCCATCAGTGAGTCGATAGCGGGAGGGCCGCATGAGCAGTTCTTC. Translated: CAISESIAGGPHEQFF.

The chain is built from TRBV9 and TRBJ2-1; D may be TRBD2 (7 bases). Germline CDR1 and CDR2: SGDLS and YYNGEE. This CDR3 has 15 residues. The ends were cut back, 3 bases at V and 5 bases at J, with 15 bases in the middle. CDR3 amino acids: CASSGGGPPNNEQFF. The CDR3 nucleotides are TGTGCCAGCAGCGGGGGGGGCCCTCCAAACAATGAGCAGTTCTTC.